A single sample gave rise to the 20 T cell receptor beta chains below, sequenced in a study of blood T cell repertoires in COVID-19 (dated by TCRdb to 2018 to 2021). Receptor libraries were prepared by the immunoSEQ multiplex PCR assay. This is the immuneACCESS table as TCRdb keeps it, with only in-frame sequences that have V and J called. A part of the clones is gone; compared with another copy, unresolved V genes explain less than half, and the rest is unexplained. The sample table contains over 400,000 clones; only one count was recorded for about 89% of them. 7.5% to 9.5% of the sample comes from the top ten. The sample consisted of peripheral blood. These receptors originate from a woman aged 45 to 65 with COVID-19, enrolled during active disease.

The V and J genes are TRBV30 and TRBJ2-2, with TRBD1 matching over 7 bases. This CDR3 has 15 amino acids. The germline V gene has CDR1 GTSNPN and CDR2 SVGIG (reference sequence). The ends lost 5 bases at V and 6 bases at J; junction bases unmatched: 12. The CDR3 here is CAWGSQTGAAGELFF. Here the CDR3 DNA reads TGTGCCTGGGGTTCTCAAACAGGGGCGGCCGGGGAGCTGTTTTTT.

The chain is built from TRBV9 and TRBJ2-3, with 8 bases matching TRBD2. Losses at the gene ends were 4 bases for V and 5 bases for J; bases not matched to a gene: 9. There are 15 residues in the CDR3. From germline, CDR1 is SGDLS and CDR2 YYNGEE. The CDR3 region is CASSPLSGIGDTQYF. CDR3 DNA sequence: TGTGCCAGCAGCCCCCTTAGCGGGATTGGAGATACGCAGTATTTT.

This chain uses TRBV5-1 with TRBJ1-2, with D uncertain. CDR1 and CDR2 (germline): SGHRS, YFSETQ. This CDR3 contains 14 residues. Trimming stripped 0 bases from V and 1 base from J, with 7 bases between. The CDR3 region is CASSLESVNYGYTF. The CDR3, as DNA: TGCGCCAGCAGCTTGGAATCAGTTAACTATGGCTACACCTTC.

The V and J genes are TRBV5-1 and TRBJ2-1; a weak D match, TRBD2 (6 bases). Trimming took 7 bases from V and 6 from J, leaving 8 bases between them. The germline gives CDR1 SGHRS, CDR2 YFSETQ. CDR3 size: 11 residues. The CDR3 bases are TGCGCCAGCTTTAGCGGCAATGAGCAGTTCTTC. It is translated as CASFSGNEQFF.

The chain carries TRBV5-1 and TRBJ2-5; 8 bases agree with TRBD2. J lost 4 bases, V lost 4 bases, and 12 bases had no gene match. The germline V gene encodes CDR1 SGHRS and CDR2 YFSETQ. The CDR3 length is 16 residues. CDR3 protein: CASSPRPLAGRETQYF. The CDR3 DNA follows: TGCGCCAGCAGCCCACGCCCTTTAGCGGGGAGAGAGACCCAGTACTTC.

The CDR3 DNA follows: TGTGCCAGCAGCTTAAACGCGGGGGCATACAATGAGCAGTTCTTC. It codes for CASSLNAGAYNEQFF. This chain connects TRBV7-3 to TRBJ2-1; D possibly corresponds to TRBD2 (7 bases). V lost 1 base to trimming and J lost 4 bases, with 11 bases between them. Germline CDR1 SGHTA, CDR2 FQGTGA. The CDR3 contains 15 residues. Combining the CDR3 with reference TRBV7-3 and TRBJ2-1 gives the whole variable domain GAGVSQTPSNKVTEKGKYVELRCDPISGHTALYWYRQSLGQGPEFLIYFQGTGAADDSGLPNDRFFAVRPEGSVSTLKIQRTERGDSAVYLCASSLNAGAYNEQFFGPGTRLTVL.

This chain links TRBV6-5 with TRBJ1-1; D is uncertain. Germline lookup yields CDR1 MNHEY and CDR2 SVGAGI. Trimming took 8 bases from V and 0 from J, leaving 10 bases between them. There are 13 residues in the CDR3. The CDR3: CASSPYMNTEAFF. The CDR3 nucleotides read TGTGCCAGCTCTCCCTATATGAACACTGAAGCTTTCTTT.

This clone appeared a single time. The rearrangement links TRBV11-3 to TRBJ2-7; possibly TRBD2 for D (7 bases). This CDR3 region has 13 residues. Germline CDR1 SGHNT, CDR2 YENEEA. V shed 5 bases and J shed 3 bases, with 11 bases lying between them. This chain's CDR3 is CASSQGGGYEQYF. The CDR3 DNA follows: TGTGCCAGCAGCCAAGGGGGGGGCTACGAGCAGTACTTC.

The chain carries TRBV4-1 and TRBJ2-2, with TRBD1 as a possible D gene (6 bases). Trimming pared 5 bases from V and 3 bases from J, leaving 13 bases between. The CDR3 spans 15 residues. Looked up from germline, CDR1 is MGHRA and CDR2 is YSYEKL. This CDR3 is CASSGRGEDTGELFF. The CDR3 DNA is TGCGCCAGCAGCGGCAGGGGAGAGGACACCGGGGAGCTGTTTTTT.

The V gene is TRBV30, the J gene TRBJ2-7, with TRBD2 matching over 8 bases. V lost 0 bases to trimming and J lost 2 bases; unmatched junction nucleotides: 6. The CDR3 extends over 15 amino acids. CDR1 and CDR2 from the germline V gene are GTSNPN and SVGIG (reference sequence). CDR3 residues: CAWSVGAGVTYEQYF. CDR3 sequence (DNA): TGTGCCTGGAGTGTCGGAGCGGGGGTTACCTACGAGCAGTACTTC.

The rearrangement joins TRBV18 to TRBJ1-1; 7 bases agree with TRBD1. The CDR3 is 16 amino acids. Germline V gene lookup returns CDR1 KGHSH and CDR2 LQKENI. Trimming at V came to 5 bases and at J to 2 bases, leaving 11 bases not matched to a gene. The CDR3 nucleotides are TGTGCCAGCTCAAGGTCGAGACAGGGAATCAACACTGAAGCTTTCTTT. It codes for CASSRSRQGINTEAFF.

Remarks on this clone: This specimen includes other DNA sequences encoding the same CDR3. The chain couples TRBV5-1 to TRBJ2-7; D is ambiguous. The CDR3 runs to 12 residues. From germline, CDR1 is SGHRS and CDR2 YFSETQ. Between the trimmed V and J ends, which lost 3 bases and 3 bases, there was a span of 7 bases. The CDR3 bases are TGCGCCAGCAGCTCGAACAGCTACGAGCAGTACTTC. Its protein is CASSSNSYEQYF.

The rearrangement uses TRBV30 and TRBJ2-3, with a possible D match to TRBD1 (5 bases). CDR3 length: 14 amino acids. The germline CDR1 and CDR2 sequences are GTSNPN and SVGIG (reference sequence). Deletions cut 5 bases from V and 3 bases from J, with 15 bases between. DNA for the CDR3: TGTGCCTGGGGATTTGGGGCTGGGACAGATACGCAGTATTTT. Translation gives CAWGFGAGTDTQYF.

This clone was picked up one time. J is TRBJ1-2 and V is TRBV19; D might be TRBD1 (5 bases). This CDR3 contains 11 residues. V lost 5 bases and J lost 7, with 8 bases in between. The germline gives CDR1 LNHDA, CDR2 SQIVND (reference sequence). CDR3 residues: CASSQGLGYTF. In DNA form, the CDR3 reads TGTGCCAGTAGTCAGGGTCTTGGCTACACCTTC.

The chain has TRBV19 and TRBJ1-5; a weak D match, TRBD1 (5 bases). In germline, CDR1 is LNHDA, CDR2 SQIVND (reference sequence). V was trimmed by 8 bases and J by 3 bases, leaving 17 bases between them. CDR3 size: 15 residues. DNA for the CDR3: TGTGCCAGTCGTAATTCAGGGCTCAACAATCAGCCCCAGCATTTT. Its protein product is CASRNSGLNNQPQHF.

The DNA of the CDR3 is TGTGCCAGCAAGTGGGGCAGGCAAAATGAAAAACTGTTTTTT. Its protein is CASKWGRQNEKLFF. The chain joins TRBV6-5 to TRBJ1-4, with D perhaps matching TRBD1 (5 bases). The V end lost 7 bases, the J end lost 5 bases, and 14 bases lay between the germline ends. Germline values: CDR1 MNHEY, CDR2 SVGAGI. This CDR3 region has 14 residues.

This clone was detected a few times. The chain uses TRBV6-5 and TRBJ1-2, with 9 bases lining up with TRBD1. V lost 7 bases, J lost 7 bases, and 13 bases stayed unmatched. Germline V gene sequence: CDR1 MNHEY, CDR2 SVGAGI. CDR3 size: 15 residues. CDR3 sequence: CASIRSRTGEGGYTF. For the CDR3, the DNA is TGTGCCAGCATTCGCTCCCGGACAGGGGAGGGTGGCTACACCTTC.

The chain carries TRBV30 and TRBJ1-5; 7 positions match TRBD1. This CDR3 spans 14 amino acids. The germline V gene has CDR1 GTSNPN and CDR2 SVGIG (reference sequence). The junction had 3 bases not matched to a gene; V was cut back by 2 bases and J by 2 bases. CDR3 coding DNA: TGTGCCTGGAGTTACGGACAGGGCAATCAGCCCCAGCATTTT. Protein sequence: CAWSYGQGNQPQHF.

CDR3 protein: CASCGFEGSEAFF. The CDR3 nucleotides are TGTGCCAGTTGCGGATTTGAGGGCTCTGAAGCTTTCTTT. The J gene is TRBJ1-1, the V gene TRBV18; D is unresolved. V lost 9 bases, J lost 6 bases, and 17 bases lay in between. Germline assignment: CDR1 KGHSH and CDR2 LQKENI. The CDR3 has 13 residues. The variable domain in full, with the rest retrieved from reference TRBV18 and TRBJ1-1, is NAGVMQNPRHLVRRRGQEARLRCSPMKGHSHVYWYRQLPEEGLKFMVYLQKENIIDESGMPKERFSAEFPKEGPSILRIQQVVRGDSAAYFCASCGFEGSEAFFGQGTRLTVV.

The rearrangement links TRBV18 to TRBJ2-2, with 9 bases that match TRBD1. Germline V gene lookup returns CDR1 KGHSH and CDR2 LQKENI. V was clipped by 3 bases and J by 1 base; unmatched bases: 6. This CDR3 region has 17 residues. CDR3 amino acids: CASSPSRDRVNTGELFF. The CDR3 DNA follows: TGTGCCAGCTCACCGTCCCGGGACAGGGTGAACACCGGGGAGCTGTTTTTT.